This TCR beta chain was retrieved from a study of response to subunit inactivated influenza vaccine. This clonotype was picked up many times. Its antigen is unidentified. One entry per CDR3 protein, called by TCRdb with MiXCR from the RT-PCR reads. This sample has hundreds of thousands of distinct CDR3 sequences; approximately 17% occur once, and the top ten carry over 2.5%. V gave up 7 bases and J gave up 1 base, with 5 bases separating them. Germline CDR1 and CDR2: SGHRS and YFSETQ. The CDR3 is made up of 11 amino acids. Study observations and caveats: There was a suggestion from the authors that each seasonal influenza vaccination recruits few new T cells.

The sequence came from a man between 50 and 70 years old who received an inactivated influenza vaccine. The chain uses TRBV5-1 and TRBJ1-1, with D unclear. This sample comprised CD4+ T cells sorted from PBMCs, obtained 23 months after vaccination. The CDR3 sequence: CASAGNTEAFF. CDR3 nucleotides: TGCGCCAGCGCCGGGAACACTGAAGCTTTCTTT.